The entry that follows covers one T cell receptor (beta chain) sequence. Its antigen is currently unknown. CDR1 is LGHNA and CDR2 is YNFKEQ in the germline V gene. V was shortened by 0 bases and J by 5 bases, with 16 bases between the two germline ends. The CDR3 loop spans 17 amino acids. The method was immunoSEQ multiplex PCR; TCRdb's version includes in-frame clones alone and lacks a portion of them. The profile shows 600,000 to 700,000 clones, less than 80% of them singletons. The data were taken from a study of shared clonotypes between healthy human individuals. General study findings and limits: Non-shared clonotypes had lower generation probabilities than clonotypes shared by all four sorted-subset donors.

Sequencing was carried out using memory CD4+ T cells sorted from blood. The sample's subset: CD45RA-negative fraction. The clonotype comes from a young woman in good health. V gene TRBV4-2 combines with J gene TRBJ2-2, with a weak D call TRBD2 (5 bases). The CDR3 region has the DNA TGTGCCAGCAGCCAAGAAACTCGAGGGTCGGATACCGGGGAGCTGTTTTTT. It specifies CASSQETRGSDTGELFF.